What follows are 18 T cell receptor beta chains derived from one specimen sequenced in a study of CD8+ T cells in alopecia areata. cDNA reverse transcribed from extracted RNA served as the sequencing template. The data were produced by immunoSEQ multiplex PCR, yet TCRdb's version contains in-frame clones alone and is incomplete. Of some 170,000 clones listed, 65% to 75% are singletons. The source material was CD8+ T cells sorted from blood, sampled at week 0. These receptors all stem from a human donor with alopecia areata.

As for this clone: Other DNA sequences in the sample encode the same CDR3. This sequence joins TRBV9 and TRBJ1-2; D is unclear. Per the germline V gene, CDR1 is SGDLS and CDR2 is YYNGEE. V shed 7 bases and J shed 6 bases, with 4 bases lying between them. This CDR3 spans 9 amino acids. DNA for the CDR3: TGTGCCAGCGGCAATGGCTACACCTTC. Translated: CASGNGYTF.

This clone was seen only a few times. V and J are TRBV13 and TRBJ2-7, with D possibly being TRBD1 or TRBD2 (6 bases each). The CDR3 length is 13 residues. Trimming took off 8 bases at V and 2 bases at J, with 13 bases between the two ends. CDR1 and CDR2 (germline): PRHDT, FYEKMQ (reference sequence). DNA of the CDR3: TGTGCCAGCTCCGGGGGCAGGACCTACGAGCAGTACTTC. As protein: CASSGGRTYEQYF. Drawing the rest from reference TRBV13 and TRBJ2-7, the complete variable domain is AAGVIQSPRHLIKEKRETATLKCYPIPRHDTVYWYQQGPGQDPQFLISFYEKMQSDKGSIPDRFSAQQFSDYHSELNMSSLELGDSALYFCASSGGRTYEQYFGPGTRLTVT.

The chain combines TRBV7-2 with TRBJ2-4; TRBD1 matches 7 bases. Germline CDR1 SGHTA, CDR2 FQGNSA. The trim removed 6 bases at V and 13 bases at J, leaving 6 bases unmatched. The CDR3 consists of 11 residues. The CDR3 region has the DNA TGTGCCAGCAGTGAGACAGGGCCGCAGTACTTC. Residues: CASSETGPQYF.

A few counts support this clone. The chain carries TRBV9 and TRBJ1-1; 9 positions match TRBD1. CDR1 SGDLS and CDR2 YYNGEE come from the germline V gene. The V gene end was trimmed by 4 bases and the J gene end by 11 bases; junction bases not matched to a gene: 18. The CDR3 has 16 residues. The CDR3 loop reads CASSPSSDRGLLRAFF. DNA for the CDR3: TGTGCCAGCAGCCCTTCTTCGGACAGGGGACTACTCAGGGCTTTCTTT.

The gene calls are TRBV5-1 and TRBJ1-1; 10 bases are shared with TRBD1. V shed 3 bases and J 0 bases; nucleotides not matched to a gene: 8. This CDR3 is 17 amino acids long. The germline V gene has CDR1 SGHRS and CDR2 YFSETQ. The CDR3 loop is CASSSGTGVRLNTEAFF. The DNA for the CDR3 is TGCGCCAGCAGCTCGGGGACAGGGGTTCGGTTGAACACTGAAGCTTTCTTT. The full variable domain, rest sourced from reference TRBV5-1 and TRBJ1-1, is KAGVTQTPRYLIKTRGQQVTLSCSPISGHRSVSWYQQTPGQGLQFLFEYFSETQRNKGNFPGRFSGRQFSNSRSEMNVSTLELGDSALYLCASSSGTGVRLNTEAFFGQGTRLTVV.

This clone showed up just a few times. This rearrangement joins TRBV12-5 to TRBJ2-5; possibly TRBD2 for D (7 bases). Trimming took 7 bases from V and 3 from J, leaving 24 bases between them. The length of the CDR3 is 17 residues. The germline V gene encodes CDR1 LGHNT and CDR2 FRNRAP. CDR3 amino acids: CASVLSRGAEGEETQYF. Here the CDR3 DNA reads TGTGCTAGTGTCCTGAGCCGGGGGGCCGAGGGCGAAGAGACCCAGTACTTC.

In its sample, this clone was seen a few times. This chain links TRBV6-5 with TRBJ2-1; 10 nucleotides line up with TRBD2. Per germline, CDR1 MNHEY and CDR2 SVGAGI. V was clipped by 5 bases and J by 5 bases; unmatched bases: 6. The CDR3 runs to 15 residues. CDR3 bases: TGTGCCAGCAGTCAACTAGCGGGGACTCACAATGAGCAGTTCTTC. This codes for CASSQLAGTHNEQFF.

The table lists this clone with a few counts. Written as DNA, the CDR3 is TGTGCCAGCAGCTTGCCGCAAGAGACCCAGTACTTC. The encoded protein is CASSLPQETQYF. The J gene is TRBJ2-5, the V gene TRBV7-6; D call uncertain. The V and J ends lost 3 bases and 2 bases respectively, with 4 bases between them. Germline loops: CDR1 SGHVS, CDR2 FNYEAQ. CDR3 length: 12 amino acids.

This clone was recorded only once. The gene calls are TRBV7-9 and TRBJ1-4, with 9 nucleotides matching TRBD1. V lost 4 bases to trimming and J lost 4 bases; unmatched junction nucleotides: 7. The CDR3 contains 16 residues. The germline V gene encodes CDR1 SEHNR and CDR2 FQNEAQ (reference sequence). CDR3 bases: TGTGCCAGCAGCTACCCGGGACAGGGAATTAATGAAAAACTGTTTTTT. Protein: CASSYPGQGINEKLFF. Supplemented by reference TRBV7-9 and TRBJ1-4, the full variable domain reads DTGVSQNPRHKITKRGQNVTFRCDPISEHNRLYWYRQTLGQGPEFLTYFQNEAQLEKSRLLSDRFSAERPKGSFSTLEIQRTEQGDSAMYLCASSYPGQGINEKLFFGSGTQLSVL.

This clone was counted once. The chain couples TRBV30 to TRBJ2-7; D assignment may be TRBD1 or TRBD2 (5 bases each). Per the germline V gene, CDR1 is GTSNPN and CDR2 is SVGIG (reference sequence). V lost 2 bases and J lost 2, with 10 bases in between. The CDR3 runs 13 residues. Written as DNA, the CDR3 is TGTGCCTGGAGTCCGGGGACCACCTACGAGCAGTACTTC. It codes for CAWSPGTTYEQYF.

The chain joins TRBV27 to TRBJ1-2, with 8 bases lining up with TRBD1. This CDR3 has 13 residues. In germline, CDR1 is MNHEY, CDR2 SMNVEV (reference sequence). Unmatched junction bases numbered 5, after V lost 5 bases and J lost 6 bases. The CDR3 here is CASSARGRDGYTF. The CDR3 nucleotides are TGTGCCAGCAGTGCCAGGGGGCGCGATGGCTACACCTTC.

In regard to this clone: Within the sample, other DNA sequences also encode this same CDR3. This chain connects TRBV20-1 to TRBJ2-1; D uncertain. The V and J ends lost 4 bases and 4 bases respectively, with 5 bases between them. This CDR3 region has 11 residues. Germline V gene lookup returns CDR1 DFQATT and CDR2 SNEGSKA (reference sequence). The CDR3 reads CSATIYNEQFF. In DNA, the CDR3 is TGCAGTGCTACGATATACAATGAGCAGTTCTTC.

V is TRBV7-9 and J is TRBJ2-7; 8 bases are a match to TRBD2. This CDR3 spans 12 amino acids. With 5 bases clipped from V and 7 bases from J, the junction kept 4 bases outside the gene matches. Germline loops: CDR1 SEHNR, CDR2 FQNEAQ (reference sequence). The CDR3 is CASSIRLAEQYF. DNA for the CDR3: TGTGCCAGCAGCATACGACTAGCGGAGCAGTACTTC.

This clone was detected only a few times. The CDR3 loop is CSVERTGGGYTF. CDR3 DNA: TGCAGCGTTGAACGGACAGGGGGTGGCTACACCTTC. This chain links TRBV29-1 with TRBJ1-2; 10 bases fit TRBD1. Germline CDR1 is SQVTM and CDR2 is ANQGSEA. This CDR3 spans 12 amino acids. V shed 2 bases, J shed 7 bases, and the junction held 1 base outside the gene matches.

The rearrangement uses TRBV19 and TRBJ1-1; a possible D gene is TRBD1 (6 bases). Germline-derived CDR1 and CDR2 are LNHDA and SQIVND (reference sequence). There are 14 residues in the CDR3. Trimming removed 3 bases at V and 4 bases at J, with 12 bases between. The CDR3 region is CASSILTGTTEAFF. CDR3 coding DNA: TGTGCCAGTAGTATCCTGACAGGAACCACTGAAGCTTTCTTT.

The chain links TRBV9 to TRBJ1-2; 7 nucleotides agree with TRBD1. Germline loops: CDR1 SGDLS, CDR2 YYNGEE. V gave up 3 bases and J gave up 8 bases; unmatched junction bases: 10. The CDR3 totals 14 residues. As DNA, the CDR3 is TGTGCCAGCAGCGGGCAAGGGACAGCTGGGGGCTACACCTTC. This sequence encodes CASSGQGTAGGYTF.

V usage is TRBV5-6 and J usage is TRBJ2-4; TRBD2 agrees at 7 bases. Germline V gene sequence: CDR1 SGHDT, CDR2 YYEEEE. V trimming: 2 bases; J trimming: 8 bases; junction bases outside the gene matches: 1. The CDR3 has 12 amino acids. The CDR3 here is CASSFRGDIQYF. DNA of the CDR3: TGTGCCAGCAGCTTCCGGGGGGACATTCAGTACTTC. Full variable domain (remainder filled in from reference TRBV5-6 and TRBJ2-4): DAGVTQSPTHLIKTRGQQVTLRCSPKSGHDTVSWYQQALGQGPQFIFQYYEEEERQRGNFPDRFSGHQFPNYSSELNVNALLLGDSALYLCASSFRGDIQYFGAGTRLSVL.

This clone has a handful of counts. This CDR3 is also generated by other DNA sequences in the sample. The V gene is TRBV4-1, the J gene TRBJ2-3; D is uncertain. V was shortened by 1 base and J by 4 bases, with 3 bases between the two germline ends. This CDR3 contains 12 residues. CDR1 is MGHRA, CDR2 YSYEKL, per germline. The DNA for the CDR3 is TGCGCCAGCAGCCAAGGTGCAGATACGCAGTATTTT. Amino acid sequence: CASSQGADTQYF.